This T cell receptor beta chain came from a study of T cell responses to AZD1222 COVID-19 vaccine. Trimming shortened V by 2 bases and J by 7 bases, and 12 bases separated the two germline ends. Germline V lookup: CDR1 MNHNS, CDR2 SASEGT. This CDR3 is built from 15 residues. Measured with immunoSEQ multiplex PCR; TCRdb has only the in-frame clones, and not every one. The table includes around 120,000 clones, almost 90% detected once. Worth noting for this clone: Its cognate antigen is unknown.

Study-level points and caveats: Repertoires were obtained solely post-peak T cell response.

The J gene is TRBJ1-6, the V gene TRBV6-1, with D unclear. The specimen was peripheral blood, collected on day 0 of AZD1222 vaccination. The clonotype was recovered from an adult in good health. In DNA form, the CDR3 reads TGTGCCAGCAGTGAACTTCCGGGGTCCAATTCACCCCTCCACTTT. This encodes CASSELPGSNSPLHF.